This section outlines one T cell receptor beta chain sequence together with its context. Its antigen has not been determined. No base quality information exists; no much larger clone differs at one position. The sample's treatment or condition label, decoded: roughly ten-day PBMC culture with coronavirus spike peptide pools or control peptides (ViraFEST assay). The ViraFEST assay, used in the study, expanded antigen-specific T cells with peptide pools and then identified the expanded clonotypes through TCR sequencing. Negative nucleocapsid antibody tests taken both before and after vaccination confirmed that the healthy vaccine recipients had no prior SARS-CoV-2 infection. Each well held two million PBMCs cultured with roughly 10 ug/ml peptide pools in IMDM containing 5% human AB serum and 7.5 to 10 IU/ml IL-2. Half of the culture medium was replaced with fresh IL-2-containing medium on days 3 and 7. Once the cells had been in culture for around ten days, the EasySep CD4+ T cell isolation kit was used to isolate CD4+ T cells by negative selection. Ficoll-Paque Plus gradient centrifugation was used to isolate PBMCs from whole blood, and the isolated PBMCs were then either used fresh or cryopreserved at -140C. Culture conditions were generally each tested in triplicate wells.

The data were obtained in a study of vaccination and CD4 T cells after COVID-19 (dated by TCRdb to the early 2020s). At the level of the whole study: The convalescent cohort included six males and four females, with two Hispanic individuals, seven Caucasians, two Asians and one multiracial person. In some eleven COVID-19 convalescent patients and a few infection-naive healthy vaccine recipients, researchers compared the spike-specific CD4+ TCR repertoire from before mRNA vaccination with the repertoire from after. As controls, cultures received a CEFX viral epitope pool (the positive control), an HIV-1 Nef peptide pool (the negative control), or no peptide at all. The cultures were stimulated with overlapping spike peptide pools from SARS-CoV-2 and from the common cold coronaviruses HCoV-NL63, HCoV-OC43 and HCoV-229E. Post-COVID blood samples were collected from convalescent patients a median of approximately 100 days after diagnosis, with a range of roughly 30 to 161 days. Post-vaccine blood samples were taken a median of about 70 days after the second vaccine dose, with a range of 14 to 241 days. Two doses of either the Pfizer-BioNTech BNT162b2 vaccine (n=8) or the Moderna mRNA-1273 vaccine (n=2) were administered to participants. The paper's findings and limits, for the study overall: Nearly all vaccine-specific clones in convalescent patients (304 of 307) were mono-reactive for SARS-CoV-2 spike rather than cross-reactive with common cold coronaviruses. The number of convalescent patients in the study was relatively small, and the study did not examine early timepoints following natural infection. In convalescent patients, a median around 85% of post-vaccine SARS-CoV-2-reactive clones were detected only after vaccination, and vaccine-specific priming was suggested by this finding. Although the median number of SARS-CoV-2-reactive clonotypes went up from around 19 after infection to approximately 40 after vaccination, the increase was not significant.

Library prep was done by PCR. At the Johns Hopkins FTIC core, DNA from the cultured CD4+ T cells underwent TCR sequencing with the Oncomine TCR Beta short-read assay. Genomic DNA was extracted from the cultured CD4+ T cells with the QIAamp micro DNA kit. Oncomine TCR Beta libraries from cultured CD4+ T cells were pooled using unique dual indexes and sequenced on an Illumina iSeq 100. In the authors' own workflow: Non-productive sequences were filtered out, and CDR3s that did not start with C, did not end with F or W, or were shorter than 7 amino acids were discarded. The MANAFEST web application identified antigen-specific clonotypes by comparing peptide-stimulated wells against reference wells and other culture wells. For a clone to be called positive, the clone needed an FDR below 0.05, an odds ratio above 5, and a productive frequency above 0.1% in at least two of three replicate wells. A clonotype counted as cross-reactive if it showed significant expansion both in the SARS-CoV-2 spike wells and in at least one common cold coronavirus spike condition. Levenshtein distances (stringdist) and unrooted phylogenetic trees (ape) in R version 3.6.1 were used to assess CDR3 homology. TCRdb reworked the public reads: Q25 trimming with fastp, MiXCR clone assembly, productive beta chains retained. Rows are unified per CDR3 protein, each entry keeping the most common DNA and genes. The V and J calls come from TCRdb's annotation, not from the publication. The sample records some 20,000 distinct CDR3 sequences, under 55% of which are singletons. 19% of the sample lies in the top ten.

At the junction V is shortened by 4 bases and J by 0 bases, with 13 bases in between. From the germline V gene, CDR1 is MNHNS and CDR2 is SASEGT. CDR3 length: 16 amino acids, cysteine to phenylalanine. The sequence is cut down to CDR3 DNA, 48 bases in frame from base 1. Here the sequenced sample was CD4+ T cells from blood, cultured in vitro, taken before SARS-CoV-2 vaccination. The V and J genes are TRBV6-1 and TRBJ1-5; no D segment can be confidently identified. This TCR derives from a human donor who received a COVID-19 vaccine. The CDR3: CASSGRLPYSNQPQHF. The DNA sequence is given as TGTGCCAGCAGTGGGCGTTTGCCGTATAGCAATCAGCCCCAGCATTTT.